This T cell receptor beta chain was retrieved from a study of T-cell reconstitution after alpha-beta-depleted transplantation in children. As it was prepared, the TCRbeta library received unique molecular identifiers. TCRdb itself ran the PCR reads through MiXCR, one entry per CDR3 protein. This table has 350,000 to 450,000 distinct CDR3 sequences, roughly 21% appearing once. The specimen was PBMCs from the stem cell graft donor, collected from the stem cell graft. This TCR was sampled from a human donor who donated a stem cell graft to a child with acute myeloid leukemia.

CDR3 amino acids: CATSDLSSGRPHEQYF. In DNA, the CDR3 is TGTGCCACCAGTGATTTAAGTAGCGGGAGACCCCACGAGCAGTACTTC. The chain joins TRBV24-1 to TRBJ2-7; 9 bases match TRBD2. Germline V gene lookup returns CDR1 KGHDR and CDR2 SFDVKD. CDR3 length: 16 residues. Trimming took 1 base from V and 5 from J; bases not matched to a gene: 8.